The entry below gives a single TCR beta chain sequence along with its context. Its antigen is currently not known. No quality values exist for individual bases; no much larger clone is one base distant. The data belong to a study of CD8+ T cells in alopecia areata listed by TCRdb under 2018. Regarding the study in general: The treated patients took part in an open-label pilot trial in which moderate-to-severe alopecia areata was treated with oral tofacitinib at 5 to 10 mg twice daily. Amplification of TCRbeta CDR3 regions was done by immunoSEQ multiplex PCR using 35 Vbeta forward primers and 13 Jbeta reverse primers. Patients received tofacitinib for 6 to 18 months and were then followed off drug for 6 months to check for delayed response and recurrence. The RNA source kit depended on sample type: the PAXgene miRNA kit for fixed scalp, the miRNeasy kit for PBMCs, and the RNeasy kit for mouse skin. High-throughput TCRbeta sequencing was used to examine T cell clonal expansion in alopecia areata in both the C3H/HeJ mouse model and human patients. Biopsies were taken from tofacitinib-treated patients at baseline and at 4 and 24 weeks of treatment, and a later scalp biopsy was taken in several of the tofacitinib-treated patients. Clonality in the scalp was compared among normal scalp (n=4), patchy alopecia areata scalp (n=8), and alopecia totalis/universalis scalp (n=8). In humans, TCRbeta sequencing was performed on scalp tissue and on sorted CD4+ and CD8+ peripheral blood T cells from healthy controls and from patients with patchy or totalis/universalis alopecia areata.

The sample's time point label is to be understood as: baseline before oral tofacitinib. Peripheral blood and lesional scalp punch biopsies were obtained from patients with alopecia areata. After PBMCs were isolated by density centrifugation and stained for CD3, CD4 and CD8, a FACSAria was used to sort CD4+ and CD8+ T cells. What the study reported, not specific to this receptor: Scalp TCR repertoire analysis is complicated because resident alphabeta T cells in normal human skin are also sequenced, whereas mouse skin is dominated by gammadelta T cells. Compared with normal scalp, lesional scalp had higher clonality and more expanded CD8+ clones, particularly in alopecia totalis/universalis, a pattern that suggests antigenic drive. TCR sequences shared between patients were less clear than in mice, possibly partly because of HLA diversity in the patient population.

The method behind the library was the immunoSEQ multiplex PCR assay. For TCR sequencing, RNA was extracted from every sample and reverse transcribed into cDNA to serve as template. First-strand cDNA was synthesized using SuperScript III with a 2:1 mix of oligo-dT and random hexamers. A synthetic immune receptor repertoire was used to gauge amplification bias, and whatever bias remained was removed computationally. The study's own analysis went as follows. After raw reads were preprocessed to remove errors, the CDR3 was defined following IMGT conventions as running from the conserved cysteine to phenylalanine. Clonality was calculated as 1 minus Shannon entropy normalized by log2 of the number of productive unique TCRs. Whether scalp clones were CD4 or CD8 was inferred by matching scalp TCRbeta sequences against CD4 and CD8 repertoires sorted from blood. Not all clones reach the TCRdb copy of this immuneACCESS table, which keeps in-frame sequences only. Checked studies attribute under half of the gap to unresolved V genes and leave the rest unexplained. V and J calls and clone size are as listed in that table; D and trimming were resolved from the DNA. Counted in this sample were more than 100,000 clones; around 60% of them appeared once. 4.5% to 5.5% of the sample goes to the ten largest clones.

This clonotype was sampled from a human donor with alopecia areata. The material sequenced was CD4+ T cells sorted from blood, taken at week 0.

The CDR3 region: CASSHGTIEAFF. In nucleotides, the sequence is TGTGCCAGCAGCCACGGGACAATTGAAGCTTTCTTT. Rearrangement joined TRBV7-8 to TRBJ1-1, with a tentative D gene TRBD1 over 6 matching bases. From the germline V gene, CDR1 is SGHVS and CDR2 is FQNEAQ. V is pared back by 5 bases and J by 7 bases, with 11 bases lying between the germline termini. The CDR3 sequence holds 12 residues, the cysteine and phenylalanine included. Only the CDR3 region is kept as DNA, spanning 36 bases read in frame from base 1.